This T cell receptor (beta chain) came from a study of T-cell reconstitution after alpha-beta-depleted transplantation in children. Broader study findings: Hyperexpanded clones declined; after one year, newly produced T cells mostly supplied diversity.

The CDR3 has 15 amino acids. The V end lost 8 bases, the J end lost 2 bases, and 15 bases lay between the germline ends. Germline lookup yields CDR1 ENHRY and CDR2 SYGVKD. Researchers prepared the TCRbeta library using unique molecular identifiers, the study reports. TCRdb called the PCR reads again in MiXCR, with one record for every CDR3 protein. The sample holds around 230,000 distinct CDR3 sequences, approximately 17% seen once. This clonotype was counted between two and nine times. Its antigen is not identified. This TCR derives from a male patient aged 2 to 10 who had a stem cell transplant for acute lymphoblastic leukemia, so the T cells may come from the graft donor. The sample in question was PBMCs, mostly from graft donor cells, obtained 360 days after TCRalphabeta/CD19-depleted stem cell transplant. The chain carries TRBV10-3 and TRBJ2-2; D is unresolved. The CDR3 loop is CAIGPGGVNTGELFF. The CDR3 nucleotides are TGTGCCATCGGGCCGGGCGGTGTTAACACCGGGGAGCTGTTTTTT.